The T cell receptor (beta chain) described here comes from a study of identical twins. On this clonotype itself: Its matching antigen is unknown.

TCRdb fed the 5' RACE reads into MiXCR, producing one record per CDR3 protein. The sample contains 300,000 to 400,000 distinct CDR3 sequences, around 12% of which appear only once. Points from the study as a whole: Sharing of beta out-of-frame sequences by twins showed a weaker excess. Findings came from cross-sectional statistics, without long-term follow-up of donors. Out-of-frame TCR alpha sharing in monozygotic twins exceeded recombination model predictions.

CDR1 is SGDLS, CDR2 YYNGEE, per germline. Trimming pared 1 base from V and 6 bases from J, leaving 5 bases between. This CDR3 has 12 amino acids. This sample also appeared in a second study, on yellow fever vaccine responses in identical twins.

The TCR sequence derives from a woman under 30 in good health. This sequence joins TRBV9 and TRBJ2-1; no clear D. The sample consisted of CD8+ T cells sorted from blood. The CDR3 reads CASSVQSNEQFF. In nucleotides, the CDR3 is TGTGCCAGCAGCGTACAGAGCAATGAGCAGTTCTTC.